The next 14 T cell receptor beta chains were all read from a single sample in a study of memory CD4+ T cells and cytomegalovirus serostatus. Assay: immunoSEQ multiplex PCR; the TCRdb copy retains only in-frame clones and omits some. The profile shows tens of thousands of clones, approximately 82% of them singletons. Single viable CD3+CD4+CD8-CD45RO+ cells were sorted as the memory CD4+ T cells. Sequencing used memory CD4+ T cells from blood. These TCRs come from an adult in good health and CMV-seronegative.

V and J are TRBV19 and TRBJ2-5; 11 bases match TRBD1. Looked up from germline, CDR1 is LNHDA and CDR2 is SQIVND (reference sequence). The CDR3 is 15 residues long. With 8 bases clipped from V and 5 bases from J, the junction kept 10 bases outside the gene matches. The CDR3 nucleotides read TGTGCCAGTTCGGGAAGCAGGACAGGGGGCGAGACCCAGTACTTC. This translates into CASSGSRTGGETQYF.

The V and J genes are TRBV11-1 and TRBJ2-1; D is unclear. V was cut by 5 bases and J by 7 bases, with 15 bases left in between. Germline CDR1 SGHAT, CDR2 FQDESV (reference sequence). The CDR3 consists of 14 residues. The CDR3 protein is CASSAGRTGNEQFF. The CDR3 DNA reads TGTGCCAGCAGCGCAGGACGGACCGGTAATGAGCAGTTCTTC.

The gene calls are TRBV18 and TRBJ2-1; 8 bases map to TRBD1. Germline V CDR1 and CDR2: KGHSH, LQKENI. The CDR3 extends over 16 amino acids. With V trimmed by 3 bases and J by 5 bases, 9 bases remained unmatched. The CDR3 region is CASSPNGQGVNNEQFF. CDR3 coding DNA: TGTGCCAGCTCACCGAACGGACAGGGAGTTAACAATGAGCAGTTCTTC.

The chain joins TRBV18 to TRBJ2-3; D unresolved. Germline-derived CDR1 and CDR2 are KGHSH and LQKENI. Trimming removed 4 bases from V and 6 bases from J, with 11 bases in between. The CDR3 consists of 13 residues. CDR3 sequence reads: CASSLKRWDTQYF. CDR3 DNA sequence: TGTGCCAGCTCACTGAAACGATGGGATACGCAGTATTTT.

This chain connects TRBV28 to TRBJ1-1, with a weak D call TRBD1 (5 bases). The V and J ends lost 6 bases and 3 bases respectively, with 11 bases between them. Per the germline V gene, CDR1 is MDHEN and CDR2 is SYDVKM. This CDR3 comprises 13 residues. The CDR3 DNA follows: TGTGCCAGCAGGGGGGGGTGGGACACTGAAGCTTTCTTT. Residues: CASRGGWDTEAFF.

V and J are TRBV18 and TRBJ1-4; D might be TRBD1 (6 bases). This CDR3 has 15 amino acids. From germline, CDR1 is KGHSH and CDR2 LQKENI. The germline V and J ends were trimmed by 3 bases and 4 bases, with 12 bases remaining between them. The CDR3 DNA reads TGTGCCAGCTCACCTCGACAGGACCTTAATGAAAAACTGTTTTTT. Amino acid sequence: CASSPRQDLNEKLFF.

The gene calls are TRBV6-5 and TRBJ1-1, with D possibly matching TRBD1 (6 bases). The germline gives CDR1 MNHEY, CDR2 SVGAGI. The length of the CDR3 is 15 residues. The V end lost 0 bases, the J end lost 5 bases, and 13 bases lay between the germline ends. CDR3 region: CASSYSTRGQTEAFF. The CDR3 DNA reads TGTGCCAGCAGTTACTCGACTCGGGGGCAGACTGAAGCTTTCTTT.

The gene calls are TRBV29-1 and TRBJ2-3, with a possible D match to TRBD1 (6 bases). The germline V gene encodes CDR1 SQVTM and CDR2 ANQGSEA. Trimming took 5 bases from V and 4 from J, leaving 16 bases between them. CDR3 length equals 14 residues. The CDR3 DNA reads TGCAGCGTTCAGGAAACAGGGTCTTCAGATACGCAGTATTTT. It yields the protein CSVQETGSSDTQYF.

This clone showed up just a few times. This chain joins TRBV11-2 and TRBJ1-1; D remains unclear. CDR1 is SGHAT and CDR2 is FQNNGV in the germline V gene. The CDR3 consists of 14 residues. Trimming took off 1 base at V and 4 bases at J, with 10 bases between the two ends. The chain's CDR3 is CASSLVAGSTEAFF. The CDR3 DNA follows: TGTGCCAGCAGCTTAGTGGCAGGAAGCACTGAAGCTTTCTTT.

This sequence joins TRBV14 and TRBJ2-2; 8 bases are shared with TRBD1. V lost 7 bases to trimming and J lost 3 bases; unmatched junction nucleotides: 1. The length of the CDR3 is 13 residues. The germline gives CDR1 SGHDN, CDR2 FVKESK. The CDR3 DNA follows: TGTGCCAGCAACAGGGGGTACACCGGGGAGCTGTTTTTT. Its translation is CASNRGYTGELFF.

The V gene is TRBV6-5, the J gene TRBJ1-1; unclear D gene. CDR1 and CDR2 from the germline V gene are MNHEY and SVGAGI. This CDR3 is built from 11 residues. The V end was cut by 7 bases, the J end by 7 bases, with 10 bases between. CDR3: CASNDGLEAFF. CDR3 bases: TGTGCCAGCAACGACGGACTTGAAGCTTTCTTT.

The chain uses TRBV5-5 and TRBJ1-4; D remains ambiguous. Trimming took 5 bases from V and 0 from J, leaving 11 bases between them. This CDR3 comprises 15 residues. The germline CDR1 and CDR2 sequences are SGHKS and YYEKEE (reference sequence). CDR3 amino acids: CASSRTDTTNEKLFF. The CDR3 DNA follows: TGTGCCAGCAGTCGTACCGACACAACTAATGAAAAACTGTTTTTT.

This clone occurred once. The junction does not match germline at one end; this may be a read error. The chain is built from TRBV30 and TRBJ2-4; perhaps TRBD2 as D (6 bases). The V gene's germline CDR1 is GTSNPN and CDR2 SVGIG (reference sequence). The CDR3 has 9 residues. CDR3 loop: CAWGDGGDF. CDR3 DNA: TGTGCCTGGGGGGACGGCGGGGACTTC.

The chain is built from TRBV2 and TRBJ1-5; no clear D. Deletions cut 1 base from V and 5 bases from J, with 12 bases between. The CDR3 is 15 amino acids. CDR1 is SNHLY, CDR2 FYNNEI, per germline. The CDR3 is CASSEVEGRYQPQHF. CDR3 nucleotides: TGTGCCAGCAGTGAAGTAGAGGGAAGGTATCAGCCCCAGCATTTT.